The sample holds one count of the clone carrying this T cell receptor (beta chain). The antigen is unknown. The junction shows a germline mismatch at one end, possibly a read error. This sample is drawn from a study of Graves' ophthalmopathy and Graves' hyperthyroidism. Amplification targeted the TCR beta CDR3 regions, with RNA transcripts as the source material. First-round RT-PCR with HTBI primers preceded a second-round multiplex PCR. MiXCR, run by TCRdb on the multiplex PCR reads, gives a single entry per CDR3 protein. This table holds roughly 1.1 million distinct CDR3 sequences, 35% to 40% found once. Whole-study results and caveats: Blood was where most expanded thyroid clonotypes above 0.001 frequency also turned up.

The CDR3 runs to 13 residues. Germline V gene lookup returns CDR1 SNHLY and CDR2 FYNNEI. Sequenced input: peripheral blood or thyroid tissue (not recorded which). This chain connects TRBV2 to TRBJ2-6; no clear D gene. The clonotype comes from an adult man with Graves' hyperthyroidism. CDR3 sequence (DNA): TGTGCCAGCAGCGATGGGGTGACTGACACTGAAGCTTTC. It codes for CASSDGVTDTEAF.